This T cell receptor (beta chain) stems from a study of blood T cell repertoires in COVID-19. Study-wide context: The United States, Italy and Spain were the sources of the acute and convalescent COVID-19 samples. Sources were T cells, B-cell-depleted T cells, or PBMCs; the material itself was cDNA or gDNA.

The V gene's germline CDR1 is MDHEN and CDR2 SYDVKM. CDR3 length: 15 amino acids. Trimming shortened V by 6 bases and J by 8 bases, and 19 bases separated the two germline ends. Per the original data handling: The authors estimated nucleated cell counts from reference gene primer amplification. Clones were sequenced by immunoSEQ multiplex PCR, and TCRdb holds only the in-frame ones, with some missing. Clone size and the V and J calls come from that table; the DNA yielded D and trimming. The sample holds a few hundred thousand clones, about 79% seen once. The TCR originated in a human donor in a cohort sampled during active COVID-19. The sequenced material came from peripheral blood. The V and J genes are TRBV28 and TRBJ1-4; D not resolved. The CDR3 spells CASSSLRVIWEKLFF. The CDR3 region has the DNA TGTGCCAGCAGCTCCCTCCGGGTCATCTGGGAAAAACTGTTTTTT.